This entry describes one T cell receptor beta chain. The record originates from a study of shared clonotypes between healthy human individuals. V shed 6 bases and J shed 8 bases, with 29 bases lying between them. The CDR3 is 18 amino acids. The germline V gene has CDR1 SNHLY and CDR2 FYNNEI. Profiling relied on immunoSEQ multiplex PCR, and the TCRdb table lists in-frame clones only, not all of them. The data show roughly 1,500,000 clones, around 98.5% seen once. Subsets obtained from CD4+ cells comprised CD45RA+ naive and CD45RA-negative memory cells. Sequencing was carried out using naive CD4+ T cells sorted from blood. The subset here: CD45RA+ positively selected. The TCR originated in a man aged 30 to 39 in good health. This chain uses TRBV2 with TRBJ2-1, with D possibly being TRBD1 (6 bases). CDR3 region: CASRLGQPNRYRGHEQFF. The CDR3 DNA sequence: TGTGCCAGCAGGCTCGGACAGCCAAACCGTTACAGAGGGCATGAGCAGTTCTTC.